Listed below are T cell receptor beta chains from one sample, sequenced in a study of technical replicates of blood from a few donors. Some clones are missing from TCRdb's copy, which holds only in-frame ones; the method was immunoSEQ multiplex PCR. The data show about 68,000 clones, with around 97% seen just once and about 0.26% held by the top ten. The sequencing sample was made of T cells isolated from PBMCs. The receptors derive from a human donor in good health. Each CDR3 is given with its conserved first and last residue. A D gene is named only where the DNA matches it firmly. Clone size, where shown, is once, few, many, or a class for clones that have expanded.

j_gene,v_gene,d_gene,abundance,CDR3nt,CDR3aa
TRBJ2-1,TRBV5-4,TRBD1,.,TGTGCCAGCAGCCCGGGGACAGCGGAGTACAATGAGCAGTTCTTC,CASSPGTAEYNEQFF
TRBJ2-7,TRBV19,.,.,TGTGCCAGTAGTCCTCAGAGCGACTCCTACGAGCAGTACTTC,CASSPQSDSYEQYF
TRBJ2-5,TRBV7-2,.,.,TGTGCCAGCAGCTCCCAGGCCGGGATCCAAGAGACCCAGTACTTC,CASSSQAGIQETQYF
TRBJ2-5,TRBV7-3,.,once,TGTGCCAGCAGCTTAATAGGCGGAGGGCCTGGAGAGACCCAGTACTTC,CASSLIGGGPGETQYF
TRBJ2-2,TRBV29-1,.,.,TGCAGCGTTGTTACAGGTCCCGGGGAGCTGTTTTTT,CSVVTGPGELFF
TRBJ2-7,TRBV4-1,.,.,TGCGCCAGCAGCAAGGTCCCTAGCGCGAGCTCCTACGAGCAGTACTTC,CASSKVPSASSYEQYF
TRBJ2-7,TRBV5-6,TRBD1,.,TGTGCCAGCACCCTCGGGACAGGGGGCTACGAGCAGTACTTC,CASTLGTGGYEQYF
TRBJ2-3,TRBV7-6,TRBD1,.,TGTGCCAGCAGCTTCGCCCCAGGGACAGGGGCGGATACGCAGTATTTT,CASSFAPGTGADTQYF
TRBJ1-2,TRBV6-5,.,once,TGTGCCAGCAGTTATCTTTTTCGGGATTCTAACTATGGCTACACCTTC,CASSYLFRDSNYGYTF
TRBJ1-1,TRBV19,.,.,TGTGCCAGTAGTAACGCAGGGTCTTCAGTTTTGGCTTTCTTT,CASSNAGSSVLAFF
TRBJ1-2,TRBV5-6,TRBD1,.,TGTGCCAGCAGCTGGGACAGATCTAACTATGGCTACACCTTC,CASSWDRSNYGYTF
TRBJ2-6,TRBV7-3,.,.,TGTGCCAGCAGCGTCGGGGCTGGGGCCAACGTCCTGACTTTC,CASSVGAGANVLTF
TRBJ2-5,TRBV10-1,.,.,TGCGCCAGCAGTGAGTTTAACAGCCCTCAAGAGACCCAGTACTTC,CASSEFNSPQETQYF
TRBJ2-3,TRBV28,TRBD2,.,TGTGCCAGCAGTTCCCCTTCAAGCGGGAGGGCCGCAGATACGCAGTATTTT,CASSSPSSGRAADTQYF
TRBJ2-3,TRBV6-5,.,.,TGTGCCAGCAGTTACTCTCGGACAGCAGATACGCAGTATTTT,CASSYSRTADTQYF
TRBJ2-7,TRBV25-1,.,.,TGTGCCAACGAAACAGGAAAGGGAACCCACGAGCAGTACTTC,CANETGKGTHEQYF
TRBJ2-3,TRBV7-9,TRBD1,.,TGTGCCAGCAGCCCTTCGACAGGGCGCAATATAGATACGCAGTATTTT,CASSPSTGRNIDTQYF
TRBJ2-7,TRBV19,TRBD2,.,TGTGCCAGTAGCCCCGGGGGGGATGCCTACGAGCAGTACTTC,CASSPGGDAYEQYF
TRBJ2-1,TRBV7-9,TRBD2,once,TGTGCCAGCAGCTTAGCTAGCGGGAGGTACAATGAGCAGTTCTTC,CASSLASGRYNEQFF
TRBJ2-4,TRBV7-8,TRBD1,.,TGTGCCAGCAGCCAAATCACGGGACAGATTTTCAAAAACATTCAGTACTTC,CASSQITGQIFKNIQYF
TRBJ2-3,TRBV29-1,TRBD2,.,TGCAGCGTTGCGGGACTAGCGGGAGGGGCGCAGTATTTT,CSVAGLAGGAQYF
TRBJ2-5,TRBV6-5,.,.,TGTGCCAGCAGCTACCGGATTAGCGGTTACCAAGAGACCCAGTACTTC,CASSYRISGYQETQYF
TRBJ2-7,TRBV19,.,.,TGTGCCAGTAGTAGCAGGGTAAAGACGGTTCCCGAGCAGTACTTC,CASSSRVKTVPEQYF
TRBJ1-1,TRBV30,.,once,TGTGCCTGCCCGGCGCAGAGGAATGAAGCTTTCTTT,CACPAQRNEAFF
TRBJ2-5,TRBV7-2,TRBD2,once,TGTGCCAGCAGTCTGCGACTAGCGGGGATAGGAGAGACCCAGTACTTC,CASSLRLAGIGETQYF
TRBJ1-1,TRBV27,TRBD1,.,TGTGCCAGCAGTTTGAAGGGGGCGTGGACTGAAGCTTTCTTT,CASSLKGAWTEAFF
TRBJ2-7,TRBV18,.,.,TGTGCCAGCTCACCATGGGAGCGGGAGCAGTACTTC,CASSPWEREQYF
TRBJ1-2,TRBV6-1,TRBD1,.,TGTGCCAGCAGTGAAATTCCGAGACAGGGATTCTTAGCTGGCTACACCTTC,CASSEIPRQGFLAGYTF
TRBJ1-3,TRBV2,TRBD1,.,TGTGCCAGCATACAGGGGGCGCCTGGAAACACCATATATTTT,CASIQGAPGNTIYF
TRBJ2-1,TRBV30,.,.,TGTGCCTGGAGTCCCGGACTTAACAATGAGCAGTTCTTC,CAWSPGLNNEQFF
TRBJ1-3,TRBV4-1,.,.,TGCGCCAGCAGCAGCAGCGATCAGAGCTCTGGAAACACCATATATTTT,CASSSSDQSSGNTIYF
TRBJ1-1,TRBV28,.,.,TGTGCCAGCAGGGGGGGTTGGAACACTGAAGCTTTCTTT,CASRGGWNTEAFF
TRBJ2-7,TRBV19,.,.,TGTGCCAGTAGTATAGTACTTAACGCCGTTTACGAGCAGTACTTC,CASSIVLNAVYEQYF
TRBJ2-7,TRBV6-4,.,.,TGTGCCAGCAGCCCGAGGCGTCCGAGTCTTTACGAGCAGTACTTC,CASSPRRPSLYEQYF